The 26 T cell receptor beta chains presented below share a single source sample, sequenced in a study of neurological immune-mediated disorders. TCRdb re-analysed the 5' RACE reads in MiXCR, keeping a single row per CDR3 protein. The sample holds approximately 19,000 distinct CDR3 sequences, 7.5% seen once. Source material: CD8+ T cells from blood. These receptor sequences come from a young woman with HTLV-1-associated myelopathy (HAM/TSP).

This clonotype was observed many times. The chain has TRBV29-1 and TRBJ2-5; either TRBD1 or TRBD2 may supply D (7 bases each). The CDR3 length is 13 residues. V was pared by 4 bases and J by 3 bases, with 12 bases between. Germline V gene data show CDR1 as SQVTM and CDR2 as ANQGSEA. This CDR3 reads CSVVAGGEETQYF. The CDR3 bases are TGCAGCGTTGTCGCAGGGGGGGAAGAGACCCAGTACTTC. The whole variable domain, filled in from reference TRBV29-1 and TRBJ2-5, reads SAVISQKPSRDICQRGTSLTIQCQVDSQVTMMFWYRQQPGQSLTLIATANQGSEATYESGFVIDKFPISRPNLTFSTLTVSNMSPEDSSIYLCSVVAGGEETQYFGPGTRLLVL.

The chain is built from TRBV4-2 and TRBJ2-1; TRBD2 matches 14 bases. After removal of 3 bases from V and 0 bases from J, the junction contained 10 bases not matched to a gene. CDR1 and CDR2 (germline): LGHNA, YNFKEQ. This CDR3 spans 20 amino acids. CDR3 amino acids: CASSQEGLAGGYSSYNEQFF. DNA for the CDR3: TGTGCCAGCAGCCAGGAAGGACTAGCGGGGGGTTACAGCTCCTACAATGAGCAGTTCTTC.

In its sample, this clonotype was seen many times. The chain recombines TRBV20-1 with TRBJ2-7, with TRBD1 identical over 9 bases. This CDR3 has 13 residues. Germline V gene sequence: CDR1 DFQATT, CDR2 SNEGSKA (reference sequence). The V segment lost 3 bases and the J segment 6 bases; nucleotides outside the gene matches: 6. CDR3 region: CSASDRGIGEQYF. The CDR3 DNA sequence: TGCAGTGCTAGTGACAGGGGGATCGGCGAGCAGTACTTC.

This clonotype was picked up many times. The gene calls are TRBV11-3 and TRBJ1-4, with D possibly matching TRBD1 (5 bases). Germline V gene data show CDR1 as SGHNT and CDR2 as YENEEA. Trimming took off 5 bases at V and 8 bases at J, with 15 bases between the two ends. The CDR3 runs to 14 residues. CDR3 region: CASSISTGSEKLFF. The CDR3 DNA is TGTGCCAGCAGCATAAGTACAGGTTCGGAAAAACTGTTTTTT. The full variable domain, rest sourced from reference TRBV11-3 and TRBJ1-4, is EAGVVQSPRYKIIEKKQPVAFWCNPISGHNTLYWYLQNLGQGPELLIRYENEEAVDDSQLPKDRFSAERLKGVDSTLKIQPAELGDSAVYLCASSISTGSEKLFFGSGTQLSVL.

At least ten counts were recorded for this clonotype. J is TRBJ2-2 and V is TRBV5-4; TRBD1 might be the D (6 bases). The germline V gene encodes CDR1 SGHNT and CDR2 YYREEE (reference sequence). V lost 4 bases, J lost 4 bases, and 11 bases lay in between. The CDR3 length is 14 residues. The CDR3 sequence is CASSPGHPTGELFF. In DNA form, the CDR3 reads TGTGCCAGCAGCCCGGGACACCCCACCGGGGAGCTGTTTTTT.

In its sample, this clonotype was seen many times. The chain couples TRBV7-9 to TRBJ1-5; D perhaps matches TRBD1 (5 bases). CDR3 length equals 14 residues. Germline CDR1 SEHNR, CDR2 FQNEAQ (reference sequence). Trimming cost V 4 bases and J 4 bases, with 11 bases left between them. The CDR3 is CASSSGTANQPQHF. CDR3 DNA sequence: TGTGCCAGCAGCTCCGGGACGGCAAATCAGCCCCAGCATTTT.

The rearrangement links TRBV7-9 to TRBJ1-1; 7 nucleotides align to TRBD1. J lost 6 bases, V lost 5 bases, and 12 bases had no gene match. Germline V CDR1 and CDR2: SEHNR, FQNEAQ (reference sequence). This CDR3 has 15 residues. Here the CDR3 DNA reads TGTGCCAGCAGCCCCACCAACTACAGGGGCCCTGAAGCTTTCTTT. It yields the protein CASSPTNYRGPEAFF.

The DNA of the CDR3 is TGCAGTGCGGTAGGCGAATTAGCGGGGGGGCAAGATACGCAGTATTTT. Its translation is CSAVGELAGGQDTQYF. V gene TRBV20-1 combines with J gene TRBJ2-3; 11 nucleotides agree with TRBD2. Trimming at V came to 6 bases and at J to 5 bases, leaving 13 bases not matched to a gene. Germline-derived CDR1 and CDR2 are DFQATT and SNEGSKA (reference sequence). This CDR3 spans 16 amino acids.

This clonotype was observed many times. The gene calls are TRBV10-3 and TRBJ2-1, with 10 bases identical to TRBD2. After removal of 5 bases from V and 4 bases from J, the junction contained 8 bases not matched to a gene. Germline V lookup: CDR1 ENHRY, CDR2 SYGVKD. The CDR3 has 16 amino acids. CDR3 loop: CAISSGGASGYNEQFF. In DNA form, the CDR3 reads TGTGCCATCAGTAGCGGGGGGGCCTCGGGGTACAATGAGCAGTTCTTC.

At least ten counts were recorded for this clonotype. This chain connects TRBV14 to TRBJ2-4, with a possible D match to TRBD1 (7 bases). The V and J ends lost 5 bases and 6 bases respectively, with 20 bases between them. The CDR3 has 16 amino acids. The germline CDR1 and CDR2 sequences are SGHDN and FVKESK. CDR3 sequence: CASSKGRTQGVNIQYF. CDR3 coding DNA: TGTGCCAGCAGCAAAGGGAGGACGCAGGGGGTAAACATTCAGTACTTC.

The rearrangement links TRBV23-1 to TRBJ1-5; no definite D call. TRBV23-1 is marked as an open reading frame, function uncertain. The CDR3 has 13 amino acids. With 1 base removed from V and 6 bases from J, the gap between germline ends came to 7 bases. CDR3 nucleotide sequence: TGCGCCAGCAGTCAATGCGGAAGTCAGCCCCAGCATTTT. Translation gives CASSQCGSQPQHF.

There are many counts of this clonotype. V gene TRBV6-6 combines with J gene TRBJ2-5, with 9 bases matching TRBD1. This CDR3 is 16 amino acids long. Unmatched junction bases numbered 9, after V lost 2 bases and J lost 5 bases. Germline CDR1 reads MNHNY; CDR2 reads SVGAGI (reference sequence). The CDR3 bases are TGTGCCAGCAGTTACAAAGGACAGGGGTTGGGGGAGACCCAGTACTTC. Translated, it gives CASSYKGQGLGETQYF.

This clonotype showed up many times. This rearrangement joins TRBV20-1 to TRBJ2-7, with 7 bases that match TRBD2. Per the germline V gene, CDR1 is DFQATT and CDR2 is SNEGSKA (reference sequence). After removal of 1 base from V and 6 bases from J, the junction contained 6 bases not matched to a gene. The CDR3 extends over 13 amino acids. The CDR3 loop is CSARVKRGFEQYF. CDR3 DNA sequence: TGCAGTGCTAGAGTGAAGCGGGGTTTCGAGCAGTACTTC.

In its sample, this clonotype was seen a few times. The chain carries TRBV10-2 and TRBJ2-6; tentatively, D is TRBD1 or TRBD2 (6 bases each). The CDR3 sequence is 16 residues long. The germline V gene encodes CDR1 WSHSY and CDR2 SAAADI. The V end lost 3 bases, the J end lost 0 bases, and 9 bases lay between the germline ends. The CDR3 nucleotides are TGCGCCAGCAGTGACAAGGGGGGCTCTGGGGCCAACGTCCTGACTTTC. Translating gives CASSDKGGSGANVLTF.

This clonotype showed up many times. The chain employs TRBV20-1 and TRBJ1-3, with D unclear. From germline, CDR1 is DFQATT and CDR2 SNEGSKA (reference sequence). This CDR3 is built from 14 residues. V lost 0 bases and J 0 bases, leaving 6 bases between the germline ends. The CDR3 bases are TGCAGTGCTAGAGATATGGGCTCTGGAAACACCATATATTTT. It yields the protein CSARDMGSGNTIYF.

This clonotype was counted at least ten times. This chain links TRBV20-1 with TRBJ2-3, with TRBD2 matching 10 bases. The V gene end was trimmed by 0 bases and the J gene end by 4 bases; junction bases not matched to a gene: 7. The CDR3 is 16 amino acids. Germline V gene data show CDR1 as DFQATT and CDR2 as SNEGSKA (reference sequence). The CDR3 DNA is TGCAGTGCTAGAGACCCCCTAGCGGGGGACGCAGATACGCAGTATTTT. It translates to CSARDPLAGDADTQYF.

At least ten counts were recorded for this clonotype. The chain has TRBV18 and TRBJ1-1; maybe TRBD1 (5 bases). Deletions cut 1 base from V and 4 bases from J, with 10 bases between. The CDR3 runs 14 residues. Germline CDR1 reads KGHSH; CDR2 reads LQKENI. The CDR3 loop is CASSPLGPRTEAFF. DNA of the CDR3: TGTGCCAGCTCACCACTGGGGCCTCGCACTGAAGCTTTCTTT.

This clonotype was seen at least ten times. The rearrangement links TRBV15 to TRBJ2-7, with 10 bases fitting TRBD1. J gave up 7 bases and V 4 bases, and 4 bases lay outside the gene matches. This CDR3 region has 13 residues. CDR1 is LNHNV, CDR2 YYDKDF, per germline (reference sequence). This CDR3 reads CATSKDRGSEQYF. The CDR3 DNA follows: TGTGCCACCAGCAAGGACAGGGGGTCGGAGCAGTACTTC.

This clonotype was counted once. The chain joins TRBV18 to TRBJ2-6; D tentatively reads TRBD1 or TRBD2 (6 bases each). CDR1 is KGHSH and CDR2 is LQKENI in the germline V gene. This CDR3 is 16 amino acids long. V lost 8 bases to trimming and J lost 4 bases, with 18 bases between them. In nucleotides, the CDR3 is TGTGCCAGCGCCCTCACGGGGGCGCGCGGGGCCAACGTCCTGACTTTC. Translation gives CASALTGARGANVLTF. Full variable domain (missing parts from reference TRBV18 and TRBJ2-6): NAGVMQNPRHLVRRRGQEARLRCSPMKGHSHVYWYRQLPEEGLKFMVYLQKENIIDESGMPKERFSAEFPKEGPSILRIQQVVRGDSAAYFCASALTGARGANVLTFGAGSRLTVL.

This clonotype was observed many times. The chain joins TRBV6-5 to TRBJ1-5, with 7 bases fitting TRBD1. Germline trimming cut 5 bases from V and 0 bases from J; bases unmatched to any gene: 4. Germline CDR1 is MNHEY and CDR2 is SVGAGI. This CDR3 has 15 amino acids. CDR3 sequence (DNA): TGTGCCAGCAGTGTATCAGGGGGTAGCAATCAGCCCCAGCATTTT. Translation: CASSVSGGSNQPQHF.

This clonotype was seen more than once but under ten times. The CDR3 here is CSATGGTEAFF. The CDR3 DNA reads as TGCAGCGCCACAGGGGGCACTGAAGCTTTCTTT. The chain links TRBV29-1 to TRBJ1-1, with 8 bases lining up with TRBD1. The CDR3 length is 11 residues. With 7 bases clipped from V and 4 bases from J, the junction kept 2 bases outside the gene matches. The V gene's germline CDR1 is SQVTM and CDR2 ANQGSEA.

This clonotype was seen at least ten times. The chain recombines TRBV7-9 with TRBJ2-6, with D possibly called TRBD1 or TRBD2 (5 bases each). This CDR3 spans 17 amino acids. Germline values: CDR1 SEHNR, CDR2 FQNEAQ (reference sequence). V was trimmed by 5 bases and J by 4 bases, leaving 18 bases between them. CDR3 in amino acids: CASSPGRAYLGANVLTF. CDR3 sequence (DNA): TGTGCCAGCAGCCCGGGACGGGCTTACCTCGGGGCCAACGTCCTGACTTTC. The variable domain in full, with the rest retrieved from reference TRBV7-9 and TRBJ2-6, is DTGVSQNPRHKITKRGQNVTFRCDPISEHNRLYWYRQTLGQGPEFLTYFQNEAQLEKSRLLSDRFSAERPKGSFSTLEIQRTEQGDSAMYLCASSPGRAYLGANVLTFGAGSRLTVL.

This clonotype was seen ten or more times. The V gene is TRBV20-1, the J gene TRBJ2-7; 14 bases are a match to TRBD2. V was pared by 6 bases and J by 1 base, with 5 bases of the junction left unmatched. The CDR3 length is 15 residues. CDR1 is DFQATT, CDR2 SNEGSKA, per germline (reference sequence). DNA for the CDR3: TGCAGTGCGGTGACTAGCGGGGGGGGTTCCTACGAGCAGTACTTC. Translation: CSAVTSGGGSYEQYF.

In its sample, this clonotype was seen many times. This chain uses TRBV28 with TRBJ2-2; D gene unclear. The CDR3 consists of 15 residues. CDR1 MDHEN and CDR2 SYDVKM come from the germline V gene. Trimming removed 3 bases from V and 6 bases from J, with 14 bases in between. The CDR3 region is CASSFRKWGAGELFF. In nucleotides, the CDR3 is TGTGCCAGCAGTTTTCGGAAGTGGGGTGCCGGGGAGCTGTTTTTT.

This clonotype was seen many times. The chain joins TRBV29-1 to TRBJ1-1; TRBD1 agrees at 7 bases. V shed 1 base and J 4 bases; nucleotides not matched to a gene: 18. The CDR3 has 18 residues. Germline loops: CDR1 SQVTM, CDR2 ANQGSEA. The CDR3 loop is CSVEGIIRGHLPSTEAFF. As DNA, the CDR3 is TGCAGCGTTGAAGGAATCATAAGGGGGCACTTACCGTCCACTGAAGCTTTCTTT.

In this sample, this clonotype turned up many times. The J gene is TRBJ1-1, the V gene TRBV4-2; the match to TRBD1 covers 8 bases. Losses at the gene ends were 3 bases for V and 1 base for J; bases not matched to a gene: 7. CDR3 length equals 16 residues. Germline V gene data show CDR1 as LGHNA and CDR2 as YNFKEQ. This chain's CDR3 is CASSQGQGAENTEAFF. The CDR3 bases are TGTGCCAGCAGCCAGGGGCAGGGGGCAGAGAACACTGAAGCTTTCTTT.